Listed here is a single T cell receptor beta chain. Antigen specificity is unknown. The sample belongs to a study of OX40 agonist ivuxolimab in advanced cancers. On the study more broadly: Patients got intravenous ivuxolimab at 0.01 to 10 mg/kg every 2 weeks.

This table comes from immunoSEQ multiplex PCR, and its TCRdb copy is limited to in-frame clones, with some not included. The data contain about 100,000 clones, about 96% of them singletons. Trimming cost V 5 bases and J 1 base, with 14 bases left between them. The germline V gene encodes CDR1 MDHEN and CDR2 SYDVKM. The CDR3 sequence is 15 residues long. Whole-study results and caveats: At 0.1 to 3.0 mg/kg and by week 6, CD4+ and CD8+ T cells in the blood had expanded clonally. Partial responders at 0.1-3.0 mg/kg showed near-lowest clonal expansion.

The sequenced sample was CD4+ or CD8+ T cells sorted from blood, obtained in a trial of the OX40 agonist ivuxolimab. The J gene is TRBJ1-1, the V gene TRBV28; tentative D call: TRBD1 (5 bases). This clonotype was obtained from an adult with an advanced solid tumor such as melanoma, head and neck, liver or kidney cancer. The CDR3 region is CASSTGRLSNTEAFF. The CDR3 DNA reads TGTGCCAGCAGTACGGGACGCCTCTCGAACACTGAAGCTTTCTTT.